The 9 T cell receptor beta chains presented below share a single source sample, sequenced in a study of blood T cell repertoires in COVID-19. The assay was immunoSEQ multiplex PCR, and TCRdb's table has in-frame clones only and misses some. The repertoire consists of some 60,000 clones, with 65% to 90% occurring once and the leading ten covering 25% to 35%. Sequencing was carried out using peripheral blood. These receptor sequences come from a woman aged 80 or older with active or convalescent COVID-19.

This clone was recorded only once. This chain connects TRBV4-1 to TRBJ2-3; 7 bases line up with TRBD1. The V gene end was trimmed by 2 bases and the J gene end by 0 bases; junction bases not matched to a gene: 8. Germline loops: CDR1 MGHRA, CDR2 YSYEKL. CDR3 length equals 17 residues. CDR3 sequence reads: CASSQTPGTVSTDTQYF. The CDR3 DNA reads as TGCGCCAGCAGCCAAACTCCCGGGACAGTAAGCACAGATACGCAGTATTTT.

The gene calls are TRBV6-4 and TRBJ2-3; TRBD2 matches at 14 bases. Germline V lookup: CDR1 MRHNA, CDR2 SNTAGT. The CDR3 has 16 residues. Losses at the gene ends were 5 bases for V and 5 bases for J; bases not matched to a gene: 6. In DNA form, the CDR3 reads TGTGCCAGCAGTCTGACTAGCGGGGGGGCCAGAGATACGCAGTATTTT. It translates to CASSLTSGGARDTQYF.

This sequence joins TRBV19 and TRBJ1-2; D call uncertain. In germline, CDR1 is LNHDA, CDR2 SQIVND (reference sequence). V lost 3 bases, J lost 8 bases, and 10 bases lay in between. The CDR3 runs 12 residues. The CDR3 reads CASSISAWGYTF. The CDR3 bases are TGTGCCAGTAGTATTAGTGCTTGGGGCTACACCTTC.

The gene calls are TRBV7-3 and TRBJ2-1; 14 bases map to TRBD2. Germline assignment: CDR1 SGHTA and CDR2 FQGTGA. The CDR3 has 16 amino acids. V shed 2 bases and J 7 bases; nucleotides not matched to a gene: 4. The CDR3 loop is CASSLDRTSGGNEQFF. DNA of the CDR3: TGTGCCAGCAGCTTAGATAGGACTAGCGGGGGGAATGAGCAGTTCTTC.

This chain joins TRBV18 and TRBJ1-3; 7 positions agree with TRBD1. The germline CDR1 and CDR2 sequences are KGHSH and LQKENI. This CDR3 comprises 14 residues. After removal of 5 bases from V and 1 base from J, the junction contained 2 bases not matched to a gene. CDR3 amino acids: CASSTQGSGNTIYF. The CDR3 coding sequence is TGTGCCAGCTCAACACAGGGGTCTGGAAACACCATATATTTT.

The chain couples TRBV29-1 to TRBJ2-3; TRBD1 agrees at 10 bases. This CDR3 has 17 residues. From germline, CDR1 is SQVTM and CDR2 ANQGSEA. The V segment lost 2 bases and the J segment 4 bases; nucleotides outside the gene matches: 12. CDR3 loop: CSVERSTGQGYADTQYF. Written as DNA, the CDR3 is TGCAGCGTTGAAAGAAGTACGGGACAGGGGTATGCAGATACGCAGTATTTT.

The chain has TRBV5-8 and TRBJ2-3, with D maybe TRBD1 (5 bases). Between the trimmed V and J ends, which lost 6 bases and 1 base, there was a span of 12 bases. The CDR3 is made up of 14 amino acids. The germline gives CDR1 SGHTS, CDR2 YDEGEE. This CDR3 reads CASNSGSGTDTQYF. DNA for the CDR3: TGTGCCAGCAACTCAGGGTCTGGCACAGATACGCAGTATTTT.

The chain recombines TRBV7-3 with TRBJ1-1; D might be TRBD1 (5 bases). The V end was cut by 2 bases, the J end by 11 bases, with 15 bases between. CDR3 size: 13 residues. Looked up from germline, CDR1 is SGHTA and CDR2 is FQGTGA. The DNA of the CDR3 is TGTGCCAGCAGCTTAGGGACTTCCCAACTGGCTTTCTTT. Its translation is CASSLGTSQLAFF.

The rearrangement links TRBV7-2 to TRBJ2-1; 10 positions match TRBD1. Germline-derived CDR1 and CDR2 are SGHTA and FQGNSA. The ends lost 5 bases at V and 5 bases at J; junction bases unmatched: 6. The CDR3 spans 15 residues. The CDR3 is CASSLWTGGDNEQFF. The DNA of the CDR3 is TGTGCCAGCAGCCTCTGGACAGGGGGGGACAATGAGCAGTTCTTC.